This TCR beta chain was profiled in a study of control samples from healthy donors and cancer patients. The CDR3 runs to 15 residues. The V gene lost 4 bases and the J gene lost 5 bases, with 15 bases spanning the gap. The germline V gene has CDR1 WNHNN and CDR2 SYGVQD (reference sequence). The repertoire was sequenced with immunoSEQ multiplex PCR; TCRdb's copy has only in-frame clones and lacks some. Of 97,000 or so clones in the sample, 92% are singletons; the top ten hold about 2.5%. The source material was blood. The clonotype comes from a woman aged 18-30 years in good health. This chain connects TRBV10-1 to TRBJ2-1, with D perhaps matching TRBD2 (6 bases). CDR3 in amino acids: CASSGEALSNNEQFF. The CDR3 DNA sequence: TGCGCCAGCAGTGGGGAGGCTCTCTCAAACAATGAGCAGTTCTTC.